The 27 T cell receptor beta chains reported below all come from one sample, sequenced in a study of T cell repertoires in cytomegalovirus infection. MiXCR, applied by TCRdb to the reads, yields one record per CDR3 protein. The sample records about 180,000 distinct CDR3 sequences, roughly an eighth being singletons. Material: PBMCs. The receptors derive from a human donor in good health (CMV status not recorded). Some clones in this sample may be carry-over from other donors' samples.

This clonotype was counted at least ten times. The chain couples TRBV12-3 or TRBV12-4 to TRBJ2-1; TRBD2 agrees at 12 bases. The V gene end was trimmed by 3 bases and the J gene end by 4 bases; junction bases not matched to a gene: 4. The CDR3 has 16 residues. The DNA for the CDR3 is TGTGCCAGCAGTTTTACTAGCGGGAGGCGGTACAATGAGCAGTTCTTC. Its protein product is CASSFTSGRRYNEQFF.

The chain joins TRBV15 to TRBJ1-5; D gene uncertain. There are 14 residues in the CDR3. Deletions cut 0 bases from V and 6 bases from J, with 9 bases between. Germline V gene sequence: CDR1 LNHNV, CDR2 YYDKDF (reference sequence). The DNA of the CDR3 is TGTGCCACCAGCAGAGATCCGGGAGGTCAGCCCCAGCATTTT. Protein: CATSRDPGGQPQHF. The full variable domain, rest sourced from reference TRBV15 and TRBJ1-5, is DAMVIQNPRYQVTQFGKPVTLSCSQTLNHNVMYWYQQKSSQAPKLLFHYYDKDFNNEADTPDNFQSRRPNTSFCFLDIRSPGLGDTAMYLCATSRDPGGQPQHFGDGTRLSIL.

This clonotype occurred a few times. This rearrangement joins TRBV7-9 to TRBJ1-1; D gene ambiguous. Germline V gene data show CDR1 as SEHNR and CDR2 as FQNEAQ (reference sequence). Trimming stripped 5 bases from V and 1 base from J, with 11 bases between. The CDR3 extends over 14 amino acids. The CDR3 reads CASSPLLPNTEAFF. The CDR3 DNA sequence: TGTGCCAGCAGCCCTCTCCTTCCGAACACTGAAGCTTTCTTT.

This clonotype has at least ten counts. The V gene is TRBV7-8, the J gene TRBJ1-1, with no clear D. The CDR3 has 15 residues. Trimming cost V 6 bases and J 6 bases, with 20 bases left between them. The germline V gene encodes CDR1 SGHVS and CDR2 FQNEAQ. The CDR3 reads CASSHTGISAPEAFF. The CDR3 DNA is TGTGCCAGCAGTCATACCGGGATCTCGGCGCCTGAAGCTTTCTTT.

The chain couples TRBV5-1 to TRBJ1-1; TRBD1 might be the D (5 bases). The CDR3 runs to 15 residues. Trimming cost V 0 bases and J 0 bases, with 9 bases left between them. CDR1 SGHRS and CDR2 YFSETQ come from the germline V gene. The CDR3 DNA sequence: TGCGCCAGCAGCTTGGAAGGGACCATGAACACTGAAGCTTTCTTT. Amino acids: CASSLEGTMNTEAFF.

The chain uses TRBV11-3 and TRBJ2-1, with TRBD1 identical over 7 bases. Germline V gene lookup returns CDR1 SGHNT and CDR2 YENEEA. J gave up 9 bases and V 5 bases, and 13 bases lay outside the gene matches. The CDR3 loop spans 15 amino acids. CDR3 sequence: CASSPGEGARSEQFF. For the CDR3, the DNA is TGTGCCAGCAGCCCAGGCGAGGGGGCGCGGAGTGAGCAGTTCTTC.

This clonotype was seen ten or more times. The chain couples TRBV19 to TRBJ2-2; TRBD1 is a possible D gene (6 bases). The V and J ends lost 7 bases and 0 bases respectively, with 15 bases between them. Germline V CDR1 and CDR2: LNHDA, SQIVND (reference sequence). The CDR3 extends over 16 amino acids. CDR3 nucleotides: TGTGCCAGTAAGCAGGAACAGGGCCCGAACACCGGGGAGCTGTTTTTT. It is translated as CASKQEQGPNTGELFF.

The V and J genes are TRBV5-8 and TRBJ2-5, with D unresolved. Germline V gives CDR1 SGHTS, CDR2 YDEGEE. Trimming took 6 bases from V and 10 from J, leaving 28 bases between them. CDR3 size: 16 residues. The DNA of the CDR3 is TGTGCCAGCACCGGGTCCCCAAATACCCCGAGACTGGACCAGTACTTC. It specifies CASTGSPNTPRLDQYF.

This chain links TRBV19 with TRBJ1-1; 8 positions match TRBD1. Unmatched junction bases numbered 14, after V lost 7 bases and J lost 1 base. Germline V gene sequence: CDR1 LNHDA, CDR2 SQIVND (reference sequence). This CDR3 has 17 amino acids. The CDR3 bases are TGTGCCAGTACCATATCGCAGGGGGCTGGAGGGAACACTGAAGCTTTCTTT. Translated: CASTISQGAGGNTEAFF.

This clonotype has ten or more counts. The CDR3 region is CASSYTALANEQYF. The CDR3 coding sequence is TGTGCCAGCAGTTACACGGCCCTAGCTAACGAGCAGTACTTC. The J gene is TRBJ2-7, the V gene TRBV6-6; tentatively, D is TRBD2 (5 bases). CDR1 and CDR2 (germline): MNHNY, SVGAGI (reference sequence). CDR3 size: 14 residues. The germline V and J ends were trimmed by 2 bases and 5 bases, with 13 bases remaining between them.

This clonotype was picked up many times. The V and J genes are TRBV7-3 and TRBJ1-1; 8 bases fit TRBD1. CDR1 SGHTA and CDR2 FQGTGA come from the germline V gene. The CDR3 sequence is 15 residues long. The ends lost 0 bases at V and 6 bases at J; junction bases unmatched: 6. The CDR3 nucleotides are TGTGCCAGCAGCTTAACCTCGGACAGGGCTTCTGAAGCTTTCTTT. Residues: CASSLTSDRASEAFF.

This clonotype was observed a handful of times. V usage is TRBV6-6 and J usage is TRBJ2-3; D not resolved. Germline CDR1 and CDR2: MNHNY and SVGAGI (reference sequence). The CDR3 sequence is 12 residues long. The V end lost 5 bases, the J end lost 2 bases, and 5 bases lay between the germline ends. This CDR3 is CASSGPTDTQYF. The CDR3, as DNA: TGTGCCAGCAGTGGTCCCACAGATACGCAGTATTTT.

The chain couples TRBV6-1 to TRBJ2-2; TRBD1 matches at 10 bases. The CDR3 is 15 amino acids. Germline lookup yields CDR1 MNHNS and CDR2 SASEGT. The trim removed 6 bases at V and 4 bases at J, leaving 5 bases unmatched. The CDR3 here is CASRRQGAGTGELFF. CDR3 nucleotides: TGTGCCAGCAGACGACAGGGGGCCGGCACCGGGGAGCTGTTTTTT.

The chain uses TRBV20-1 and TRBJ2-1, with 9 bases identical to TRBD2. The CDR3 covers 15 residues. The V segment lost 0 bases and the J segment 10 bases; nucleotides outside the gene matches: 10. Germline CDR1 DFQATT, CDR2 SNEGSKA (reference sequence). The CDR3 DNA is TGCAGTGCTAGAGATCATACTAGCGGGCTGGGGGAGCAGTTCTTC. Amino acids: CSARDHTSGLGEQFF.

The sample holds a few counts of this clonotype. The J gene is TRBJ1-4, the V gene TRBV15, with D unresolved. This CDR3 has 16 residues. V was pared by 1 base and J by 5 bases, with 14 bases between. CDR1 and CDR2 (germline): LNHNV, YYDKDF (reference sequence). This CDR3 is CATSRVRGFGNEKLFF. CDR3 coding DNA: TGTGCCACCAGCAGAGTACGAGGCTTTGGGAATGAAAAACTGTTTTTT.

This clonotype was picked up many times. The chain is built from TRBV7-2 and TRBJ1-5; D is uncertain. The germline CDR1 and CDR2 sequences are SGHTA and FQGNSA. CDR3 length equals 13 residues. V was pared by 0 bases and J by 7 bases, with 7 bases between. CDR3 coding DNA: TGTGCCAGCAGCTTAGCGCCGATACAGCCCCAGCATTTT. Translating it yields CASSLAPIQPQHF.

This clonotype has ten or more counts. This rearrangement joins TRBV28 to TRBJ2-5, with 13 bases lining up with TRBD2. CDR3 length equals 17 residues. V was clipped by 5 bases and J by 4 bases; unmatched bases: 10. Looked up from germline, CDR1 is MDHEN and CDR2 is SYDVKM. This CDR3 is CASSTTWTSGSRETQYF. The CDR3 DNA is TGTGCCAGCAGTACAACCTGGACTAGCGGGAGTCGAGAGACCCAGTACTTC.

This clonotype was detected ten times or more. The chain's CDR3 is CASSSKGLGELFF. CDR3 nucleotide sequence: TGTGCCAGCAGCTCAAAGGGGCTGGGGGAGCTGTTTTTT. The rearrangement joins TRBV7-3 to TRBJ2-2, with D possibly being TRBD1 (5 bases). Germline V CDR1 and CDR2: SGHTA, FQGTGA. This CDR3 region has 13 residues. Trimming cost V 4 bases and J 8 bases, with 11 bases left between them.

The gene calls are TRBV5-1 and TRBJ1-2, with D tentatively TRBD1 (5 bases). From germline, CDR1 is SGHRS and CDR2 YFSETQ. V was clipped by 0 bases and J by 8 bases, with 14 bases between them. The length of the CDR3 is 14 residues. This chain's CDR3 is CASSLDGQGGGYTF. DNA for the CDR3: TGCGCCAGCAGCTTGGATGGGCAGGGAGGAGGCTACACCTTC. Using reference TRBV5-1 and TRBJ1-2 for the parts outside the CDR3, the full variable domain is KAGVTQTPRYLIKTRGQQVTLSCSPISGHRSVSWYQQTPGQGLQFLFEYFSETQRNKGNFPGRFSGRQFSNSRSEMNVSTLELGDSALYLCASSLDGQGGGYTFGSGTRLTVV.

This clonotype was detected a few times. This sequence joins TRBV7-9 and TRBJ2-3, with D hard to call. This CDR3 comprises 13 residues. CDR1 and CDR2 (germline): SEHNR, FQNEAQ (reference sequence). Between the trimmed V and J ends, which lost 1 base and 6 bases, there was a span of 8 bases. CDR3 DNA sequence: TGTGCCAGCAGCTTAGACCTTCGGGATACGCAGTATTTT. Translating gives CASSLDLRDTQYF.

The gene calls are TRBV5-1 and TRBJ2-5; TRBD2 is a possible D gene (6 bases). Trimming removed 7 bases at V and 7 bases at J, with 11 bases between. This CDR3 spans 11 amino acids. CDR1 and CDR2 from the germline V gene are SGHRS and YFSETQ. The CDR3 coding sequence is TGCGCCAGCTTTTCCGGGGGGACCCAGTACTTC. Its translation is CASFSGGTQYF.

This clonotype was seen many times. The chain employs TRBV5-1 and TRBJ1-1, with 8 bases identical to TRBD1. CDR3 length: 14 residues. The germline V gene has CDR1 SGHRS and CDR2 YFSETQ. The V and J ends lost 3 bases and 0 bases, in that order; junction bases with no gene match: 1. Written as DNA, the CDR3 is TGCGCCAGCAGCTCGGGACAGGTGAACACTGAAGCTTTCTTT. Its translation: CASSSGQVNTEAFF.

This clonotype appeared many times. The chain recombines TRBV12-3 or TRBV12-4 with TRBJ1-4; no definite D call. CDR3 length equals 14 residues. With 7 bases removed from V and 6 bases from J, the gap between germline ends came to 15 bases. CDR3 region: CASTGRAGYEKLFF. CDR3 in DNA: TGTGCCAGCACCGGTCGGGCAGGTTATGAAAAACTGTTTTTT.

This clonotype has a handful of counts. The chain recombines TRBV4-1 with TRBJ1-2; D not resolved. Germline assignment: CDR1 MGHRA and CDR2 YSYEKL. This CDR3 comprises 15 residues. V was trimmed by 0 bases and J by 3 bases, leaving 11 bases between them. This chain's CDR3 is CASSQDRRNYYGYTF. In nucleotides, the CDR3 is TGCGCCAGCAGCCAAGATCGGAGAAACTACTATGGCTACACCTTC.

This clonotype was detected ten times or more. The V and J genes are TRBV7-9 and TRBJ1-4; D gene uncertain. Germline-derived CDR1 and CDR2 are SEHNR and FQNEAQ (reference sequence). This CDR3 spans 14 amino acids. V was cut by 0 bases and J by 5 bases, with 7 bases left in between. The CDR3 loop reads CASSLASGNEKLFF. DNA for the CDR3: TGTGCCAGCAGCTTAGCGAGCGGGAATGAAAAACTGTTTTTT.

This clonotype has at least ten counts. The chain has TRBV12-3 or TRBV12-4 and TRBJ2-1; 14 bases line up with TRBD2. This CDR3 contains 15 residues. V shed 5 bases, J shed 7 bases, and the junction held 4 bases outside the gene matches. CDR3 sequence reads: CASSPGTSGGNEQFF. The CDR3 nucleotides are TGTGCCAGCAGTCCCGGGACTAGCGGGGGTAATGAGCAGTTCTTC.

The chain combines TRBV5-1 with TRBJ1-1, with no clear D. The CDR3 sequence is 15 residues long. The V gene's germline CDR1 is SGHRS and CDR2 YFSETQ. The ends were cut back, 0 bases at V and 1 base at J, with 10 bases in the middle. The CDR3 sequence is CASSLGATPNTEAFF. The CDR3 DNA reads TGCGCCAGCAGCTTGGGTGCCACACCGAACACTGAAGCTTTCTTT.